This T cell receptor (beta chain) was sequenced during a study of identical twins. The CDR3 covers 15 residues. CDR1 is MNHNS and CDR2 is SASEGT in the germline V gene. The V end lost 7 bases, the J end lost 0 bases, and 10 bases lay between the germline ends. One entry per CDR3 protein, called by TCRdb with MiXCR from the 5' RACE reads. This sample has fewer than 250,000 distinct CDR3 sequences, with about 7% found just once. Separately, the same data were catalogued under a study of yellow fever vaccine responses in identical twins.

This TCR came from a woman aged 18-29 years in good health. The V call is TRBV6-1, the J call TRBJ2-6, with unresolved D. The sequencing sample was made of memory (CD45RO+) T cells sorted from blood. In DNA, the CDR3 is TGTGCCAGCAAGGCCATTACCTCTGGGGCCAACGTCCTGACTTTC. This encodes CASKAITSGANVLTF.